This T cell receptor beta chain appears in the sequencing data of a study of blood T cell repertoires in COVID-19. Study context: Sites in the United States, Italy and Spain provided acute and convalescent COVID-19 samples. Sources were T cells, B-cell-depleted T cells, or PBMCs; the material itself was cDNA or gDNA.

Under the authors' procedure: Cell counts per sample came from amplifying reference gene primers. The table came from immunoSEQ multiplex PCR; TCRdb's copy has only in-frame clones and leaves some out. V and J calls plus clone size are reproduced from that table; the DNA served to infer D and trimming. Of 100,000 to 150,000 clones in the sample, 88% were seen once. The CDR3 is made up of 19 amino acids. With 1 base clipped from V and 0 bases from J, the junction kept 10 bases outside the gene matches. The germline gives CDR1 SGHVS, CDR2 FNYEAQ. The clonotype comes from a human donor in a cohort sampled during active COVID-19. Sequences were obtained from peripheral blood. This chain joins TRBV7-6 and TRBJ2-5, with TRBD2 matching over 11 bases. CDR3 in amino acids: CASSLVRASGGQYQETQYF. In DNA form, the CDR3 reads TGTGCCAGCAGCTTAGTTCGGGCTAGCGGGGGGCAGTACCAAGAGACCCAGTACTTC.